This T cell receptor beta chain is from a study of blood T cell repertoires in COVID-19. TCRdb's copy holds only in-frame clones and misses some; the assay was immunoSEQ multiplex PCR. The sample lists around 150,000 clones, more than 75% occurring once. Recovered Cohort 3 donors showed two negative PCRs, clearance, or symptom resolution. V lost 6 bases to trimming and J lost 4 bases, with 18 bases between them. The CDR3 sequence is 15 residues long. Germline V gene data show CDR1 as MNHEY and CDR2 as SVGAGI. The V and J genes are TRBV6-5 and TRBJ1-2; D not resolved. The receptor comes from a man aged 35 to 55 who had recovered from COVID-19. The source material was PBMCs or T cells enriched from blood (not recorded which). CDR3 in amino acids: CASSPRETAPYGYTF. Here the CDR3 DNA reads TGTGCCAGCAGCCCCCGGGAGACCGCTCCCTATGGCTACACCTTC.